This entry concerns a single T cell receptor (beta chain). Its antigen is as yet unknown. The method, 5' RACE with UMI labels, was used to prepare the TRB cDNA libraries. TCRdb reprocessed the 5' RACE reads, with one entry per CDR3 protein and no DNA. Across about 150,000 distinct CDR3 sequences, the top ten clones capture 0.41% of the sample. The source of the sample is a study of CXCR3-negative and CXCR3-positive naive CD8 T cells. Study-wide results and limits: In CXCR3-positive naive cells, the TRB CDR3s were more hydrophobic than in CXCR3-negative naive cells.

In germline, CDR1 is LGHNT, CDR2 FRNRAP. The CDR3 runs 16 residues. Sequencing used naive CXCR3+ CD8+ T cells from blood. The subset was: CD45RO-CCR7+CD27+CD95- naive CD8+ T cells expressing CXCR3 (TNR3+). The V and J genes are TRBV12-5 and TRBJ1-2; absent DNA, TCRdb's TRBD1 call cannot be checked. This receptor was taken from a human donor in good health. Some clones in this sample may be carry-over from other donors' samples. CDR3 in amino acids: CASGPQGAGANYGYTF.